A single sample gave rise to the 17 T cell receptor beta chains below, sequenced in a study of CXCR3-negative and CXCR3-positive naive CD8 T cells. General study results and limits: Comparison of naive cells showed more hydrophobic TRB CDR3s in CXCR3-positive than in CXCR3-negative naive cells.

For these TCRs, the target antigens are not known. UMI-tagged TRB cDNA libraries were built via 5' RACE. TCRdb reprocessed the 5' RACE reads and stores each CDR3 protein as one record, lacking DNA. This sample's table has roughly 65,000 distinct CDR3 sequences. The sequenced sample consisted of naive CXCR3+ CD8+ T cells from blood. The subset here: CD45RO-CCR7+CD27+CD95- naive CD8+ T cells expressing CXCR3 (TNR3+). The receptors shown here come from a human donor in good health. Some clones in this sample may be carry-over from other donors' samples.

The rearrangement joins TRBV2 to TRBJ2-1; absent DNA, TCRdb's TRBD2 call cannot be checked. CDR1 and CDR2 (germline): SNHLY, FYNNEI. CDR3 length: 12 residues. The CDR3 loop is CASRGGYNEQFF. Filled out from reference TRBV2 and TRBJ2-1, the complete variable domain reads EPEVTQTPSHQVTQMGQEVILRCVPISNHLYFYWYRQILGQKVEFLVSFYNNEISEKSEIFDDQFSVERPDGSNFTLKIRSTKLEDSAMYFCASRGGYNEQFFGPGTRLTVL.

V usage is TRBV7-7 and J usage is TRBJ2-5; TCRdb's assignment of TRBD2 cannot be checked, as there is no DNA. The germline CDR1 and CDR2 sequences are SSHAT and FNYEAQ (reference sequence). The CDR3 is made up of 13 amino acids. CDR3 sequence: CASSSGAGETQYF.

The J gene is TRBJ1-1, the V gene TRBV5-1. Germline CDR1 reads SGHRS; CDR2 reads YFSETQ. The CDR3 covers 15 residues. The CDR3 spells CASSLSETLNTEAFF.

This chain links TRBV28 with TRBJ1-2. The CDR3 runs to 12 residues. Looked up from germline, CDR1 is MDHEN and CDR2 is SYDVKM. The CDR3 loop is CASSLGSQGYTF.

The chain couples TRBV4-2 to TRBJ2-2. Looked up from germline, CDR1 is LGHNA and CDR2 is YNFKEQ. The CDR3 totals 12 residues. CDR3 region: CASSTRAGELFF.

The gene calls are TRBV12-3 or TRBV12-4 and TRBJ2-5; absent DNA, TCRdb's TRBD2 call cannot be checked. The CDR3 loop spans 17 amino acids. The CDR3 loop reads CASSPLAGESIAETQYF.

The chain combines TRBV29-1 with TRBJ2-2; TCRdb lists TRBD1, though no DNA is available to test this call. CDR1 and CDR2 from the germline V gene are SQVTM and ANQGSEA. The CDR3 extends over 14 amino acids. CDR3: CSVVDPGPTGELFF.

V usage is TRBV7-9 and J usage is TRBJ2-7; TCRdb returns TRBD1, unconfirmable since there is no DNA. The CDR3 spans 13 residues. The germline V gene encodes CDR1 SEHNR and CDR2 FQNEAQ (reference sequence). CDR3 region: CASSPSGAHEKYF.

V gene TRBV29-1 combines with J gene TRBJ1-4; TCRdb reports TRBD1, a call that lacks DNA to check it against. CDR1 and CDR2 from the germline V gene are SQVTM and ANQGSEA. The CDR3 has 14 amino acids. CDR3 in amino acids: CSVEWTGKGEKLFF.

V usage is TRBV28 and J usage is TRBJ2-7; TCRdb's D gene call, TRBD2, goes unchecked for lack of DNA. This CDR3 region has 16 residues. Germline CDR1 is MDHEN and CDR2 is SYDVKM. CDR3 residues: CASTLHSTSGRYEQYF.

The J gene is TRBJ2-3, the V gene TRBV9; TCRdb designates TRBD1, a call that cannot be tested without DNA. CDR3 length equals 17 residues. Per germline, CDR1 SGDLS and CDR2 YYNGEE. The CDR3 is CASSPLPGGALQDTQYF.

The V call is TRBV14, the J call TRBJ2-1; the D call from TCRdb, TRBD1, cannot be confirmed without DNA. Germline loops: CDR1 SGHDN, CDR2 FVKESK. The length of the CDR3 is 16 residues. The CDR3 loop is CASSADSLPPYNEQFF.

The V gene is TRBV11-2, the J gene TRBJ2-1; TCRdb proposes TRBD1, but this gene call is untestable without DNA. CDR1 SGHAT and CDR2 FQNNGV come from the germline V gene. The CDR3 is 11 residues long. CDR3 loop: CASSRDEEQFF.

V is TRBV29-1 and J is TRBJ1-1; TCRdb calls TRBD1, which cannot be checked without DNA. Germline V gives CDR1 SQVTM, CDR2 ANQGSEA. CDR3 length: 14 residues. CDR3 residues: CSVRDRGPNTEAFF.

This chain connects TRBV6-2 or TRBV6-3 to TRBJ2-7. Germline CDR1 is MNHEY and CDR2 is SVGEGT. The CDR3 covers 17 residues. CDR3 sequence: CASSYSKQAYTGYEQYF.

This sequence joins TRBV7-2 and TRBJ2-3; no DNA is available, so the TRBD1 call from TCRdb remains unchecked. The CDR3 consists of 15 residues. Germline V gene sequence: CDR1 SGHTA, CDR2 FQGNSA. CDR3 sequence: CASSPRGGITDTQYF.

The J gene is TRBJ2-2, the V gene TRBV27. This CDR3 contains 12 residues. CDR1 and CDR2 (germline): MNHEY, SMNVEV (reference sequence). CDR3 in amino acids: CASSYGSGELFF.